The 5 T cell receptor beta chains presented below share a single source sample, sequenced in a study of cytomegalovirus exposure and HLA in healthy donors. The study ran its PCR with 60 Vbeta and 13 Jbeta primers. The protocol was immunoSEQ multiplex PCR, while the TCRdb copy is restricted to in-frame clones and leaves out a portion. The sample shows about 80,000 clones, approximately 67% of them seen only once. The source material was PBMCs. The receptors originated from a male donor in good health and CMV-seropositive.

The CDR3 DNA sequence: TGTGCCAGCAGTGACCCACTACCCCGGGACAGGGACTCGAGGGAGCTGTTTTTT. Translated: CASSDPLPRDRDSRELFF. V gene TRBV25-1 combines with J gene TRBJ2-2, with TRBD1 identical over 9 bases. CDR1 and CDR2 from the germline V gene are MGHDK and SYGVNS. The CDR3 spans 18 residues. The V and J ends lost 3 bases and 9 bases, in that order; junction bases with no gene match: 17.

V gene TRBV15 combines with J gene TRBJ1-4; D might be TRBD1 (5 bases). CDR1 is LNHNV, CDR2 YYDKDF, per germline (reference sequence). The V end lost 1 base, the J end lost 8 bases, and 11 bases lay between the germline ends. The CDR3 has 14 amino acids. The CDR3: CATSRASGREKLFF. In DNA, the CDR3 is TGTGCCACCAGCAGAGCATCAGGGCGGGAAAAACTGTTTTTT.

The CDR3 bases are TGTGCCAGCAGCATCAGGGGCAACACTGAAGCTTTCTTT. Amino acid sequence: CASSIRGNTEAFF. The V gene is TRBV2, the J gene TRBJ1-1; TRBD1 is a possible D gene (6 bases). Trimming removed 6 bases from V and 2 bases from J, with 10 bases in between. The CDR3 extends over 13 amino acids. The germline V gene encodes CDR1 SNHLY and CDR2 FYNNEI.

The chain is built from TRBV29-1 and TRBJ2-7; no reliable D call. Per germline, CDR1 SQVTM and CDR2 ANQGSEA. CDR3 length equals 12 residues. V lost 3 bases and J lost 3, with 9 bases in between. As DNA, the CDR3 is TGCAGCGTTGAGGTTAGAGACTACGAGCAGTACTTC. Its translation: CSVEVRDYEQYF.

The sample holds one count of this clone. V usage is TRBV7-9 and J usage is TRBJ1-6; TRBD1 matches 7 bases. The CDR3 sequence is 16 residues long. Germline loops: CDR1 SEHNR, CDR2 FQNEAQ (reference sequence). V lost 5 bases, J lost 6 bases, and 10 bases stayed unmatched. The CDR3 DNA reads TGTGCCAGCAGCCCGAGGGACAGTCCTGTTAATTCACCCCTCCACTTT. Translated: CASSPRDSPVNSPLHF.